A selection of T cell receptor beta chains follows, all from one sample in a study of T cells after yellow fever vaccination. TCRdb independently ran MiXCR on the 5' RACE reads; one entry per CDR3 protein. The sample yields around 340,000 distinct CDR3 sequences, 8.5% to 10% seen once. The sequenced sample was PBMCs, obtained on the day of the first yellow fever vaccination. These receptors were obtained from a man between 18 and 35 years old who received the YFV17D yellow fever vaccine. Each CDR3 is given with its conserved first and last residue. The D gene is left open where the match is weak. Clone size is not always given. Where it is, it says once, few, many or a class for expanded clones.

d_call: TRBD1
clone_size: NA
v_call: TRBV20-1
j_call: TRBJ1-2
cdr3_nt: TGCAGTGCCACCCCTGACTGGGGACAGGGAAGCTACACCTTC
cdr3_aa: CSATPDWGQGSYTF

d_call: TRBD2
clone_size: few
v_call: TRBV4-1
j_call: TRBJ2-5
cdr3_nt: TGCGCCAGCAGCCAAGATTTTTTGCGGGGGGGCCTACAGACCCAGTACTTC
cdr3_aa: CASSQDFLRGGLQTQYF

d_call: NA
clone_size: NA
v_call: TRBV27
j_call: TRBJ2-1
cdr3_nt: TGTGCCAGCAGCCCTTTGGGGGCCCCCTACAATGAGCAGTTCTTC
cdr3_aa: CASSPLGAPYNEQFF

d_call: NA
clone_size: few
v_call: TRBV4-1
j_call: TRBJ1-4
cdr3_nt: TGCGCCAGCAGCCAAGGGGGGCGGGAAAAACTGTTTTTT
cdr3_aa: CASSQGGREKLFF

d_call: TRBD1
clone_size: NA
v_call: TRBV6-2/TRBV6-3
j_call: TRBJ2-1
cdr3_nt: TGTGCCAGCAGTTGCGACGACAGGGGAGCCTACAATGAGCAGTTCTTC
cdr3_aa: CASSCDDRGAYNEQFF

d_call: NA
clone_size: NA
v_call: TRBV20-1
j_call: TRBJ1-1
cdr3_nt: TGCAGTGCCCCCAAGTGGACACTGAACACTGAAGCTTTCTTT
cdr3_aa: CSAPKWTLNTEAFF

d_call: NA
clone_size: NA
v_call: TRBV27
j_call: TRBJ2-1
cdr3_nt: TGTGCCAGCAGTTTGGAAGGGGGGTTCTCCTACAATGAGCAGTTCTTC
cdr3_aa: CASSLEGGFSYNEQFF

d_call: NA
clone_size: many
v_call: TRBV12-3/TRBV12-4
j_call: TRBJ2-1
cdr3_nt: TGTGCCAGCAGTTTCTTCGGCAGTAACAATGAGCAGTTCTTC
cdr3_aa: CASSFFGSNNEQFF

d_call: NA
clone_size: NA
v_call: TRBV6-2/TRBV6-3
j_call: TRBJ2-1
cdr3_nt: TGTGCCAGCAGTTACATCGACAATGAGCAGTTCTTC
cdr3_aa: CASSYIDNEQFF

d_call: TRBD1
clone_size: NA
v_call: TRBV5-4
j_call: TRBJ2-1
cdr3_nt: TGTGCCAGCAGCTTAGACGGACAGGGGGCTCTCAATGAGCAGTTCTTC
cdr3_aa: CASSLDGQGALNEQFF

d_call: NA
clone_size: NA
v_call: TRBV11-2
j_call: TRBJ1-6
cdr3_nt: TGTGCCAGCAGCTCCTATTCACCCCTCCACTTT
cdr3_aa: CASSSYSPLHF

d_call: TRBD2
clone_size: NA
v_call: TRBV18
j_call: TRBJ2-1
cdr3_nt: TGTGCCAGCAGCGGGGGGCTAACGAACAATGAGCAGTTCTTC
cdr3_aa: CASSGGLTNNEQFF

d_call: TRBD1
clone_size: NA
v_call: TRBV5-1
j_call: TRBJ2-3
cdr3_nt: TGCGCCAGCAGCAAAACAGGGGGTAGGGATACGCAGTATTTT
cdr3_aa: CASSKTGGRDTQYF

d_call: NA
clone_size: many
v_call: TRBV7-9
j_call: TRBJ1-6
cdr3_nt: TGTGCCAGCAGCCTACTGCCGGGGGGAAATTCACCCCTCCACTTT
cdr3_aa: CASSLLPGGNSPLHF

d_call: NA
clone_size: many
v_call: TRBV29-1
j_call: TRBJ2-5
cdr3_nt: TGCAGCGTTGAAGTCGGGCGGGGTGAACAAGAGACCCAGTACTTC
cdr3_aa: CSVEVGRGEQETQYF

d_call: NA
clone_size: NA
v_call: TRBV7-3
j_call: TRBJ2-7
cdr3_nt: TGTGCCAGCAGCTCAAGCCCCGGGACACCGTACGAGCAGTACTTC
cdr3_aa: CASSSSPGTPYEQYF

d_call: NA
clone_size: NA
v_call: TRBV7-8
j_call: TRBJ2-3
cdr3_nt: TGTGCCAGCAGCTTAGTGGGGGGGCCGGATACGCAGTATTTT
cdr3_aa: CASSLVGGPDTQYF

d_call: NA
clone_size: few
v_call: TRBV5-1
j_call: TRBJ1-2
cdr3_nt: TGCGCCAGCAGCTTGCATCCGGCGGACTATGGCTACACCTTC
cdr3_aa: CASSLHPADYGYTF

d_call: TRBD1
clone_size: few
v_call: TRBV5-6
j_call: TRBJ1-2
cdr3_nt: TGTGCCAGCAGCTTGGTATGGGACAGGGTATATGGCTACACCTTC
cdr3_aa: CASSLVWDRVYGYTF

d_call: TRBD1
clone_size: NA
v_call: TRBV19
j_call: TRBJ1-2
cdr3_nt: TGTGCCAGTAGTCTAAGGACAGGGAAGGACTATGGCTACACCTTC
cdr3_aa: CASSLRTGKDYGYTF

d_call: NA
clone_size: many
v_call: TRBV5-4
j_call: TRBJ1-6
cdr3_nt: TGTGCCAGCAGCTTTAACAGGGACTCACCCCTCCACTTT
cdr3_aa: CASSFNRDSPLHF

d_call: NA
clone_size: few
v_call: TRBV5-1
j_call: TRBJ1-2
cdr3_nt: TGCGCCAGCCGCCCGGGGGGGCAGGCGGGAATCGGTGGCTACACCTTC
cdr3_aa: CASRPGGQAGIGGYTF

d_call: TRBD1
clone_size: NA
v_call: TRBV2
j_call: TRBJ1-2
cdr3_nt: TGTGCCAGCAGTCGTGACAGGGGGCAACCCTATGGCTACACCTTC
cdr3_aa: CASSRDRGQPYGYTF

d_call: NA
clone_size: many
v_call: TRBV7-2
j_call: TRBJ1-2
cdr3_nt: TGTGCCAGCAGCTTAGAGCGACACAGGGATGGCTACACCTTC
cdr3_aa: CASSLERHRDGYTF

d_call: NA
clone_size: NA
v_call: TRBV12-3/TRBV12-4
j_call: TRBJ1-1
cdr3_nt: TGTGCCAGCAGTTGGAGGGAGAGAACTGAAGCTTTCTTT
cdr3_aa: CASSWRERTEAFF

d_call: TRBD1
clone_size: few
v_call: TRBV11-2
j_call: TRBJ2-7
cdr3_nt: TGTGCCAGCAGCAACCCAGGACAGGGTGACTACGAGCAGTACTTC
cdr3_aa: CASSNPGQGDYEQYF

d_call: NA
clone_size: few
v_call: TRBV6-5
j_call: TRBJ2-7
cdr3_nt: TGTGCCAGCAGTTACCAGCAGGCGCCTTACTACGAGCAGTACTTC
cdr3_aa: CASSYQQAPYYEQYF

d_call: NA
clone_size: few
v_call: TRBV6-1
j_call: TRBJ1-2
cdr3_nt: TGTGCCAGCCGTGACAGCCTCCTCAGCGACTATGGCTACACCTTC
cdr3_aa: CASRDSLLSDYGYTF

d_call: TRBD1
clone_size: many
v_call: TRBV4-3
j_call: TRBJ1-4
cdr3_nt: TGCGCCAGCAGCCAAGATGGGACAGGGGATGAAAAACTGTTTTTT
cdr3_aa: CASSQDGTGDEKLFF

d_call: NA
clone_size: few
v_call: TRBV20-1
j_call: TRBJ1-6
cdr3_nt: TGCAGTGCTAGAGTCCGACAGGCTGGTAATTCACCCCTCCACTTT
cdr3_aa: CSARVRQAGNSPLHF

d_call: TRBD1
clone_size: few
v_call: TRBV2
j_call: TRBJ2-4
cdr3_nt: TGTGCCAGCAGCAGCCTTACCGGGACAGACAAAAACATTCAGTACTTC
cdr3_aa: CASSSLTGTDKNIQYF

d_call: TRBD1
clone_size: few
v_call: TRBV5-4
j_call: TRBJ1-3
cdr3_nt: TGTGCCAGCAGCTCGGACAGGAATGATGGAAACACCATATATTTT
cdr3_aa: CASSSDRNDGNTIYF

d_call: TRBD2
clone_size: many
v_call: TRBV5-1
j_call: TRBJ2-3
cdr3_nt: TGCGCCAGCAGCCAGAGTGGACTAGCGAGCGCAGATACGCAGTATTTT
cdr3_aa: CASSQSGLASADTQYF

d_call: TRBD1
clone_size: few
v_call: TRBV4-3
j_call: TRBJ1-5
cdr3_nt: TGCGCCAGCAGCCAAGACAGGGGGCAGTGGCCCCAGCATTTT
cdr3_aa: CASSQDRGQWPQHF

d_call: NA
clone_size: many
v_call: TRBV6-5
j_call: TRBJ1-1
cdr3_nt: TGTGCCAGCACCTCTCACGGCCTATCGTGGGGGAACACTGAAGCTTTCTTT
cdr3_aa: CASTSHGLSWGNTEAFF

d_call: NA
clone_size: few
v_call: TRBV5-1
j_call: TRBJ2-3
cdr3_nt: TGCGCCAGCAGCAAACCGGACAGTTTTACTAGCACAGATACGCAGTATTTT
cdr3_aa: CASSKPDSFTSTDTQYF

d_call: TRBD2
clone_size: few
v_call: TRBV7-2
j_call: TRBJ2-3
cdr3_nt: TGTGCCAGCAGCTCTAGCGGGGCGAGCACAGATACGCAGTATTTT
cdr3_aa: CASSSSGASTDTQYF

d_call: TRBD2
clone_size: NA
v_call: TRBV5-1
j_call: TRBJ2-5
cdr3_nt: TGCGCCAGTCAGCGGGGGGAAGAGACCCAGTACTTC
cdr3_aa: CASQRGEETQYF

d_call: NA
clone_size: NA
v_call: TRBV28
j_call: TRBJ2-2
cdr3_nt: TGTGCCAGCAGTTTAGAGGCCTCCGGGGAGCTGTTTTTT
cdr3_aa: CASSLEASGELFF

d_call: TRBD2
clone_size: few
v_call: TRBV7-2
j_call: TRBJ2-1
cdr3_nt: TGTGCCAGCAGCTTAGGCTCCGGGCTAGCGGGGAGTAATGAGCAGTTCTTC
cdr3_aa: CASSLGSGLAGSNEQFF

d_call: TRBD2
clone_size: few
v_call: TRBV15
j_call: TRBJ2-5
cdr3_nt: TGTGCCACCAGCAGATCCCAGGCCCCGGGACTAGCGGAACAAGAGACCCAGTACTTC
cdr3_aa: CATSRSQAPGLAEQETQYF

d_call: TRBD1
clone_size: few
v_call: TRBV12-3/TRBV12-4
j_call: TRBJ1-6
cdr3_nt: TGTGCCACCTCGCGGACAGGGAGCAATTCACCCCTCCACTTT
cdr3_aa: CATSRTGSNSPLHF

d_call: TRBD1
clone_size: few
v_call: TRBV4-2
j_call: TRBJ2-2
cdr3_nt: TGTGCCAGCAGCCAGCACTCCGGGACAGGGGGGACCGGGGAGCTGTTTTTT
cdr3_aa: CASSQHSGTGGTGELFF

d_call: NA
clone_size: few
v_call: TRBV7-2
j_call: TRBJ2-7
cdr3_nt: TGTGCCAGCAGCCTATCACCGAGCTCCTACGAGCAGTACTTC
cdr3_aa: CASSLSPSSYEQYF

d_call: TRBD1
clone_size: many
v_call: TRBV4-3
j_call: TRBJ2-3
cdr3_nt: TGCGCCAGCAGCCACCAAACCACAGGGGGCACAGATACGCAGTATTTT
cdr3_aa: CASSHQTTGGTDTQYF

d_call: NA
clone_size: NA
v_call: TRBV4-2
j_call: TRBJ1-1
cdr3_nt: TGTGCCAGCAGCCAAGGGCCTACAGGGAGTTCGACTGAAGCTTTCTTT
cdr3_aa: CASSQGPTGSSTEAFF

d_call: NA
clone_size: NA
v_call: TRBV4-2
j_call: TRBJ2-1
cdr3_nt: TGTGCCAGCAGCCAAGGAGACTCTACGGCACGGGAGCAGTTCTTC
cdr3_aa: CASSQGDSTAREQFF

d_call: TRBD1
clone_size: NA
v_call: TRBV10-3
j_call: TRBJ1-5
cdr3_nt: TGTGCCATCGGGGCAGGGGGCTTCCAGCCCCAGCATTTT
cdr3_aa: CAIGAGGFQPQHF

d_call: TRBD2
clone_size: many
v_call: TRBV9
j_call: TRBJ2-1
cdr3_nt: TGTGCCAGCAGCGTGACAGCGGGGCCAAACAATGAGCAGTTCTTC
cdr3_aa: CASSVTAGPNNEQFF

d_call: NA
clone_size: many
v_call: TRBV7-2
j_call: TRBJ2-3
cdr3_nt: TGTGCCAGCAGCCCAGACCAGATAGATACGCAGTATTTT
cdr3_aa: CASSPDQIDTQYF

d_call: TRBD1
clone_size: many
v_call: TRBV29-1
j_call: TRBJ1-2
cdr3_nt: TGCAGCGTGCAGGGGGGCCCGCGTTATGGCTACACCTTC
cdr3_aa: CSVQGGPRYGYTF

d_call: NA
clone_size: few
v_call: TRBV12-3/TRBV12-4
j_call: TRBJ1-6
cdr3_nt: TGTGCCAGCAGTTCGTCAGGGACCGGGTCACCCCTCCACTTT
cdr3_aa: CASSSSGTGSPLHF

d_call: TRBD1
clone_size: NA
v_call: TRBV4-2
j_call: TRBJ1-5
cdr3_nt: TGTGCCAGCGGGCCAGGGGGGAGTCAGCCCCAGCATTTT
cdr3_aa: CASGPGGSQPQHF